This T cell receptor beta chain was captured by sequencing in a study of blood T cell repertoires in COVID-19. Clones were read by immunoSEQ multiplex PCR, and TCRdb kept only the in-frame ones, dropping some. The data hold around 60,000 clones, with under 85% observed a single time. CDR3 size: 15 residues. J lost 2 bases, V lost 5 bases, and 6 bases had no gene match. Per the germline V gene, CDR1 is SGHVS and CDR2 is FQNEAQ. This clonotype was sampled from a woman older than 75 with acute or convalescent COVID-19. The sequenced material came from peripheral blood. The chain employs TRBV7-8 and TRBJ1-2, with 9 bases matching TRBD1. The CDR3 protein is CASSTTGTGNYGYTF. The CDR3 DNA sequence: TGTGCCAGCAGCACAACCGGGACAGGGAACTATGGCTACACCTTC. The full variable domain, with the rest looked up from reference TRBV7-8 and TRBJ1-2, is GAGVSQSPRYKVAKRGQDVALRCDPISGHVSLFWYQQALGQGPEFLTYFQNEAQLDKSGLPSDRFFAERPEGSVSTLKIQRTQQEDSAVYLCASSTTGTGNYGYTFGSGTRLTVV.